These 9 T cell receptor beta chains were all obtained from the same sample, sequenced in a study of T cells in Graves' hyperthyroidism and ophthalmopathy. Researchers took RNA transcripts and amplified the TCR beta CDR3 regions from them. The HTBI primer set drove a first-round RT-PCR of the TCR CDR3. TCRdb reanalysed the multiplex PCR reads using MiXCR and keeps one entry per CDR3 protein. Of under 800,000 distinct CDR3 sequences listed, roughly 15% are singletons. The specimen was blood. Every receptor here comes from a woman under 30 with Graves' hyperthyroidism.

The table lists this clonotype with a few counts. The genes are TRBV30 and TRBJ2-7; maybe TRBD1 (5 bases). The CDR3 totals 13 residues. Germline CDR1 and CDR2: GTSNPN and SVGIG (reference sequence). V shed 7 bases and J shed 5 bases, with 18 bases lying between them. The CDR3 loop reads CAFRVGLWNEQYF. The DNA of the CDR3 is TGTGCCTTTAGGGTGGGGCTCTGGAACGAGCAGTACTTC.

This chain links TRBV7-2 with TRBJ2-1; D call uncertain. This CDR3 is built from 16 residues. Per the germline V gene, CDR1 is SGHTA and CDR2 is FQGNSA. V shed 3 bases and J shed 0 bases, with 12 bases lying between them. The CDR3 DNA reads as TGTGCCAGCAGCTTGGTCGGGTCAGCCTCCTACAATGAGCAGTTCTTC. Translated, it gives CASSLVGSASYNEQFF.

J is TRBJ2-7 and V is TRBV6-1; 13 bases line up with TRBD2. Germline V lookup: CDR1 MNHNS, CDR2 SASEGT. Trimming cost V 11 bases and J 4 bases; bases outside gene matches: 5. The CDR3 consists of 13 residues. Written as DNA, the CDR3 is TGTGCCCGGACTAGCGGGAGATCTTACGAGCAGTACTTC. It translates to CARTSGRSYEQYF.

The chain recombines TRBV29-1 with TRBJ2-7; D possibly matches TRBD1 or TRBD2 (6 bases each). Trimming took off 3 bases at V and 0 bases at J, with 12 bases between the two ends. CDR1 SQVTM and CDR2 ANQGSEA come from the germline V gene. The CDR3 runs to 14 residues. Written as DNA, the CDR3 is TGCAGCGTTGATATGGGGGGCCGCTCCTACGAGCAGTACTTC. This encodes CSVDMGGRSYEQYF.

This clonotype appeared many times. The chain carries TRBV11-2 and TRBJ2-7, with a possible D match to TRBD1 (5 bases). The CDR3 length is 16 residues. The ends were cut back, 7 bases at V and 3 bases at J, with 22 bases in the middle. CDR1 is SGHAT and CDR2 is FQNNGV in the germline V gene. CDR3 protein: CASTPAWGRASYEQYF. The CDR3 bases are TGTGCCAGCACCCCCGCTTGGGGCAGGGCCAGCTACGAGCAGTACTTC.

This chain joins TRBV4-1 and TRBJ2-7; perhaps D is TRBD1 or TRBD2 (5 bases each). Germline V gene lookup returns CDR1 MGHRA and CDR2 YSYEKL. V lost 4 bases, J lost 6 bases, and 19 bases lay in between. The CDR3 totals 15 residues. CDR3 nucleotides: TGCGCCAGCAGCCTCCCTTTGGGGGTTAGTCGCGAGCAGTACTTC. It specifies CASSLPLGVSREQYF.

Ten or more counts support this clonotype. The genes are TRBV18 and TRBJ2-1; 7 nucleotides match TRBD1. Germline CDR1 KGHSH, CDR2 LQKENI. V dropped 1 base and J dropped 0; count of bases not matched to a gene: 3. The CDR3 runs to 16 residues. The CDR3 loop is CASSPRGQSSYNEQFF. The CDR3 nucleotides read TGTGCCAGCTCACCACGGGGACAGAGCTCCTACAATGAGCAGTTCTTC.

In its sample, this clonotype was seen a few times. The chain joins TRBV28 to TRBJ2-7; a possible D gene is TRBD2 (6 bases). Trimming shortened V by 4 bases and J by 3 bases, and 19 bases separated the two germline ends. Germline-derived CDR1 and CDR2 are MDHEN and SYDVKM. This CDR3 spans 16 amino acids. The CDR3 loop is CASSSSIAVWGYEQYF. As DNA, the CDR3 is TGTGCCAGCAGTTCGTCAATAGCGGTCTGGGGCTACGAGCAGTACTTC.

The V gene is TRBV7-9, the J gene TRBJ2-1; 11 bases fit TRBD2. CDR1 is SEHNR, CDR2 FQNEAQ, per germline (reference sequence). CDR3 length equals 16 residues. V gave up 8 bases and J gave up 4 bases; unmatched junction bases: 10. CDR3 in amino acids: CASAPTSGSLYNEQFF. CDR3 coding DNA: TGTGCCAGCGCCCCCACTAGCGGGAGCCTTTACAATGAGCAGTTCTTC. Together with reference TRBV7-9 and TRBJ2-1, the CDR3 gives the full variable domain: DTGVSQNPRHKITKRGQNVTFRCDPISEHNRLYWYRQTLGQGPEFLTYFQNEAQLEKSRLLSDRFSAERPKGSFSTLEIQRTEQGDSAMYLCASAPTSGSLYNEQFFGPGTRLTVL.